This T cell receptor (beta chain) was sequenced during a study of identical twins. In TCRdb, the 5' RACE reads were re-called with MiXCR into one record per CDR3 protein. This table holds some 1,600,000 distinct CDR3 sequences, more than 30% found once. Germline values: CDR1 DFQATT, CDR2 SNEGSKA (reference sequence). V dropped 3 bases and J dropped 2 bases, with 9 bases sitting between them. The CDR3 runs to 13 residues. The sequenced sample was cord blood. The rearrangement joins TRBV20-1 to TRBJ2-3; D is possibly TRBD1 or TRBD2 (5 bases each). The sequence was obtained from a newborn girl in good health. For the CDR3, the DNA is TGCAGTGCTAGGGGGGTGCTCACAGATACGCAGTATTTT. It codes for CSARGVLTDTQYF.